This T cell receptor (beta chain) was captured by sequencing in a study of technical replicates of blood from several donors. This clone was detected only once. The method was immunoSEQ multiplex PCR; TCRdb's version includes in-frame clones alone and lacks a portion of them. The sample records over 50,000 clones, approximately 92% being singletons. Unmatched junction bases numbered 11, after V lost 4 bases and J lost 7 bases. The CDR3 covers 15 residues. Looked up from germline, CDR1 is MNHEY and CDR2 is SMNVEV (reference sequence). The sample was PBMCs. The source is a human donor in good health. Some clones in this sample may be carry-over from other donors' samples. The chain uses TRBV27 and TRBJ2-7; 9 bases align to TRBD1. This chain's CDR3 is CASSSSDRGFREQYF. For the CDR3, the DNA is TGTGCCAGCAGTTCCTCCGACAGGGGGTTTAGGGAGCAGTACTTC.